Each of the 2 T cell receptor beta chains below was sequenced from the same sample in a study of T cell repertoires in cytomegalovirus infection. TCRdb re-called the reads through MiXCR, storing one row per CDR3 protein. The data contain nearly 650,000 distinct CDR3 sequences, 20% to 25% of them singletons. Source material: CD8+ T cells from PBMCs. The receptor set was obtained from a human donor in good health (CMV status not recorded). Some clones in this sample may be carry-over from other donors' samples.

This clonotype was observed a few times. V usage is TRBV10-3 and J usage is TRBJ2-7; 9 positions agree with TRBD2. The CDR3 totals 14 residues. The V segment lost 3 bases and the J segment 7 bases; nucleotides outside the gene matches: 7. CDR1 and CDR2 (germline): ENHRY, SYGVKD. The CDR3: CAISDTAGGHEQYV. The DNA for the CDR3 is TGTGCCATCAGTGATACTGCGGGGGGGCATGAGCAGTACGTC.

This clonotype was detected many times. The rearrangement uses TRBV7-9 and TRBJ2-3, with 13 bases aligning to TRBD2. Trimming removed 4 bases from V and 2 bases from J; junction bases left unmatched: 3. The CDR3 has 16 residues. Germline V CDR1 and CDR2: SEHNR, FQNEAQ (reference sequence). CDR3 sequence (DNA): TGTGCCAGCAGCTCGGGACTAGCGGGGACCACAGATACGCAGTATTTT. This encodes CASSSGLAGTTDTQYF.